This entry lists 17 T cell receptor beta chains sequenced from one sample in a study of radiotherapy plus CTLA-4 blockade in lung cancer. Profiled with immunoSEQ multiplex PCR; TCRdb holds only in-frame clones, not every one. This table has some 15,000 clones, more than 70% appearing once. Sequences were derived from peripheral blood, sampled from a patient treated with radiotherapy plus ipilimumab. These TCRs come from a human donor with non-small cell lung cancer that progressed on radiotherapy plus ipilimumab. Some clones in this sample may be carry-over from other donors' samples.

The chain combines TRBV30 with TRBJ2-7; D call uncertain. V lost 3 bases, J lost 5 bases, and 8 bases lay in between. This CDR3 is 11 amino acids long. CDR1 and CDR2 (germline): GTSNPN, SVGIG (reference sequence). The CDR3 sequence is CAWRIANEQYF. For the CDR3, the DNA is TGTGCCTGGAGAATAGCAAACGAGCAGTACTTC.

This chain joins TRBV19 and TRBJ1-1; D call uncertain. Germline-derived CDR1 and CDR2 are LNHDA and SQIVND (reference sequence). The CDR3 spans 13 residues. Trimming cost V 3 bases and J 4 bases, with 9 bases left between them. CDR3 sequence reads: CASSIVGSTEAFF. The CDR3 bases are TGTGCCAGTAGTATTGTGGGGAGCACTGAAGCTTTCTTT.

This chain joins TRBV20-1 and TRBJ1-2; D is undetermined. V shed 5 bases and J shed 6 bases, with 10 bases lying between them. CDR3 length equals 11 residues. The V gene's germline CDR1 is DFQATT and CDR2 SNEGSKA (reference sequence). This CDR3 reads CSAQKGDGYTF. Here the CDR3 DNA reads TGCAGTGCTCAAAAAGGAGATGGCTACACCTTC.

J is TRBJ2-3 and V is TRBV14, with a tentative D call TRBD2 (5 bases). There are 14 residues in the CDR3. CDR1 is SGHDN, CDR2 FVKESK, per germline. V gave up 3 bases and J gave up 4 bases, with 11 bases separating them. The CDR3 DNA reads TGTGCCAGCAGCCAGTTAGGACTTCCAGATACGCAGTATTTT. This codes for CASSQLGLPDTQYF.

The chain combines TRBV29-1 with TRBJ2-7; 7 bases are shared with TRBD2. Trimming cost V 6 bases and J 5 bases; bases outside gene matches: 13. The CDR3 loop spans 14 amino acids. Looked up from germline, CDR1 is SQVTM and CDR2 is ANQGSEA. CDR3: CSVARLAGVDEQYF. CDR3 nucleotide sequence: TGCAGCGTAGCCCGCCTCGCGGGAGTTGACGAGCAGTACTTC.

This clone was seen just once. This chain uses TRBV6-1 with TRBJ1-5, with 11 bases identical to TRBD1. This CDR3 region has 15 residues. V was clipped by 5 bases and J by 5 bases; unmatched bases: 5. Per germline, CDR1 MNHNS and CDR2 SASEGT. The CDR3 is CASSRTGGRDQPQHF. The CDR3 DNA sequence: TGTGCCAGCAGTAGGACAGGGGGCAGGGATCAGCCCCAGCATTTT.

This CDR3 is CATSRAGGPYNEQFF. The CDR3 coding sequence is TGTGCCACCAGCAGAGCGGGAGGGCCCTACAATGAGCAGTTCTTC. The chain carries TRBV15 and TRBJ2-1, with 8 bases lining up with TRBD2. Unmatched junction bases numbered 1, after V lost 1 base and J lost 2 bases. Germline lookup yields CDR1 LNHNV and CDR2 YYDKDF (reference sequence). The CDR3 is made up of 15 amino acids.

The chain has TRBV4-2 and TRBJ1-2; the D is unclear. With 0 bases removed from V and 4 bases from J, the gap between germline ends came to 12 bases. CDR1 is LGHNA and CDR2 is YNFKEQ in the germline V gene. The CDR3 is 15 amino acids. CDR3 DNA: TGTGCCAGCAGCCAAGATCTCGGGAACAGCTATGGCTACACCTTC. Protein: CASSQDLGNSYGYTF.

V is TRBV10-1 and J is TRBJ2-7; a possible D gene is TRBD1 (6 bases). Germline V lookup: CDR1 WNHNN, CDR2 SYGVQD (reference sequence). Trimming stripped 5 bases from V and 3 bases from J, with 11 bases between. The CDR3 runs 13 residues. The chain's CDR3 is CASSPGTLYEQYF. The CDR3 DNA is TGCGCCAGCAGTCCCGGGACACTCTACGAGCAGTACTTC.

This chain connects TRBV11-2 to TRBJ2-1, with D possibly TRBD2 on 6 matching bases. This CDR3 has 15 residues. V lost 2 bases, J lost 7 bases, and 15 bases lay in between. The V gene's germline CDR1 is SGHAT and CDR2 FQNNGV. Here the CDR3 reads CASSLWEASVNEQFF. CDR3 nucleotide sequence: TGTGCCAGCAGCTTATGGGAGGCCTCTGTAAATGAGCAGTTCTTC.

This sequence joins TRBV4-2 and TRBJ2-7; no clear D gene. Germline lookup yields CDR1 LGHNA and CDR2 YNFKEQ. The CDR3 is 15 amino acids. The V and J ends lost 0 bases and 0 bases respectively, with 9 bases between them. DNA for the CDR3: TGTGCCAGCAGCCAAGATCGTACAGCCTCCTACGAGCAGTACTTC. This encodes CASSQDRTASYEQYF.

CDR3 DNA sequence: TGTGCCAGCAGTGTAAGCGCTCACTCCTACAATGAGCAGTTCTTC. Its translation: CASSVSAHSYNEQFF. The chain recombines TRBV6-4 with TRBJ2-1; D remains ambiguous. The CDR3 length is 15 residues. V was cut by 4 bases and J by 0 bases, with 10 bases left in between. Germline V gene lookup returns CDR1 MRHNA and CDR2 SNTAGT.

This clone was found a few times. In DNA, the CDR3 is TGTGCCAGCAGCCCCTATAGACCCGGGGTGGGCTATGGCTACACCTTC. Translated: CASSPYRPGVGYGYTF. The chain is built from TRBV5-5 and TRBJ1-2; no clear D. Germline V lookup: CDR1 SGHKS, CDR2 YYEKEE (reference sequence). The CDR3 consists of 16 residues. V was trimmed by 4 bases and J by 4 bases, leaving 20 bases between them.

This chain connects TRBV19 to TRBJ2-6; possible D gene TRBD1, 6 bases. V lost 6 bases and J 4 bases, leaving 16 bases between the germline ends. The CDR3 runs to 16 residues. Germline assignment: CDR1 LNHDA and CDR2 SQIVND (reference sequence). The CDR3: CASSKRQVQGANVLTF. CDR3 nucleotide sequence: TGTGCCAGTAGCAAAAGACAGGTGCAAGGGGCCAACGTCCTGACTTTC.

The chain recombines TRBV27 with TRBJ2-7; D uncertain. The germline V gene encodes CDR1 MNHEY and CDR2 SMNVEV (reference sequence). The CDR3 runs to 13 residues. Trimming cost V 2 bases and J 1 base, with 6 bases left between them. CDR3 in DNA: TGTGCCAGCAGTTTAGTGAGGTCCTACGAGCAGTACTTC. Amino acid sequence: CASSLVRSYEQYF.

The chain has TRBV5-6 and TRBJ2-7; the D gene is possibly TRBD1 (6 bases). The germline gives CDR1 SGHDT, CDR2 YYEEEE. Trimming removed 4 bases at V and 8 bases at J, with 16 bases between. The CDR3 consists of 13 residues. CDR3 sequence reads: CASSRDTGSKQYF. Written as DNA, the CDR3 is TGTGCCAGCAGCAGGGACACCGGTTCAAAGCAGTACTTC. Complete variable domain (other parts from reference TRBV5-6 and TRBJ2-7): DAGVTQSPTHLIKTRGQQVTLRCSPKSGHDTVSWYQQALGQGPQFIFQYYEEEERQRGNFPDRFSGHQFPNYSSELNVNALLLGDSALYLCASSRDTGSKQYFGPGTRLTVT.

The CDR3 is CASSTMTGRPTDTQYF. In DNA, the CDR3 is TGTGCCAGCAGCACAATGACAGGGCGCCCCACAGATACGCAGTATTTT. The V gene is TRBV9, the J gene TRBJ2-3, with 7 nucleotides matching TRBD1. This CDR3 comprises 16 residues. The ends lost 4 bases at V and 2 bases at J; junction bases unmatched: 10. Germline assignment: CDR1 SGDLS and CDR2 YYNGEE.